The 24 T cell receptor beta chains below come from one sample, sequenced in a study of cytomegalovirus exposure and HLA in healthy donors. 60 Vbeta and 13 Jbeta primers were used in PCR. The method was immunoSEQ multiplex PCR; TCRdb's version includes in-frame clones alone and lacks a portion of them. The sample carries approximately 160,000 clones, under 85% recorded once. What was sequenced was PBMCs. The source of these receptors is a woman between 25 and 40 years old in good health and CMV-seronegative.

CDR3 sequence: CASSLVLAAPETQYF. CDR3 nucleotide sequence: TGCGCCAGCAGCTTGGTACTAGCGGCGCCCGAGACCCAGTACTTC. V is TRBV5-1 and J is TRBJ2-5; TRBD2 matches 8 bases. The V and J ends lost 0 bases and 5 bases, in that order; junction bases with no gene match: 6. This CDR3 contains 15 residues. Germline-derived CDR1 and CDR2 are SGHRS and YFSETQ. Looking up the rest from reference TRBV5-1 and TRBJ2-5 gives the full variable domain: KAGVTQTPRYLIKTRGQQVTLSCSPISGHRSVSWYQQTPGQGLQFLFEYFSETQRNKGNFPGRFSGRQFSNSRSEMNVSTLELGDSALYLCASSLVLAAPETQYFGPGTRLLVL.

J is TRBJ2-3 and V is TRBV4-1; perhaps TRBD2 as D (6 bases). Germline lookup yields CDR1 MGHRA and CDR2 YSYEKL. V lost 2 bases to trimming and J lost 0 bases, with 9 bases between them. This CDR3 spans 15 amino acids. The CDR3 is CASSQPGLSTDTQYF. Here the CDR3 DNA reads TGCGCCAGCAGCCAACCGGGACTTAGCACAGATACGCAGTATTTT.

The CDR3 region has the DNA TGTGCCAGCAGCTCCGAAGCGACCGGTTCCCCCCAGCATTTT. Amino acid sequence: CASSSEATGSPQHF. This chain joins TRBV7-6 and TRBJ1-5; no clear D gene. This CDR3 has 14 residues. V lost 4 bases to trimming and J lost 10 bases, with 17 bases between them. Germline V gene lookup returns CDR1 SGHVS and CDR2 FNYEAQ.

V is TRBV5-6 and J is TRBJ2-5, with 11 bases fitting TRBD2. The CDR3 is 16 amino acids. Trimming removed 5 bases from V and 2 bases from J; junction bases left unmatched: 8. Germline V lookup: CDR1 SGHDT, CDR2 YYEEEE. The CDR3 spells CASSKIAGGPQETQYF. The CDR3 DNA follows: TGTGCCAGCAGTAAGATAGCGGGAGGGCCGCAAGAGACCCAGTACTTC.

The V and J genes are TRBV7-2 and TRBJ1-2, with D possibly matching TRBD1 (6 bases). CDR1 is SGHTA, CDR2 FQGNSA, per germline. The CDR3 runs 13 residues. V was shortened by 5 bases and J by 7 bases, with 14 bases between the two germline ends. The CDR3 loop is CASSQERTVGYTF. The DNA for the CDR3 is TGTGCCAGCAGCCAGGAGCGGACAGTTGGCTACACCTTC.

The V call is TRBV10-3, the J call TRBJ2-3, with TRBD2 matching 10 bases. V shed 3 bases, J shed 0 bases, and the junction held 0 bases outside the gene matches. This CDR3 contains 15 residues. CDR1 is ENHRY and CDR2 is SYGVKD in the germline V gene. The CDR3 reads CAISELAGSTDTQYF. The CDR3 bases are TGTGCCATCAGTGAACTAGCGGGGAGCACAGATACGCAGTATTTT.

This chain connects TRBV19 to TRBJ1-2; D unresolved. Trimming removed 0 bases from V and 5 bases from J, with 4 bases in between. The CDR3 loop spans 12 amino acids. Germline V gene lookup returns CDR1 LNHDA and CDR2 SQIVND (reference sequence). The CDR3 region is CASSIDQYGYTF. The CDR3 DNA follows: TGTGCCAGTAGTATAGATCAATATGGCTACACCTTC.

The rearrangement joins TRBV6-5 to TRBJ1-2, with D possibly TRBD1 on 5 matching bases. Trimming took 8 bases from V and 5 from J, leaving 15 bases between them. The CDR3 covers 13 residues. Germline V lookup: CDR1 MNHEY, CDR2 SVGAGI. CDR3 sequence reads: CASGATVNYGYTF. The CDR3 DNA is TGTGCCAGCGGCGCGACAGTTAATTATGGCTACACCTTC.

The chain has TRBV5-4 and TRBJ1-2, with TRBD1 identical over 8 bases. V was pared by 5 bases and J by 3 bases, with 6 bases of the junction left unmatched. Per the germline V gene, CDR1 is SGHNT and CDR2 is YYREEE (reference sequence). The CDR3 is 14 amino acids. The CDR3 bases are TGTGCCAGCAGGCAGGGGGCGCGGGACTATGGCTACACCTTC. Residues: CASRQGARDYGYTF.

The chain is built from TRBV5-8 and TRBJ1-3; D not resolved. Trimming cost V 1 base and J 0 bases, with 8 bases left between them. From germline, CDR1 is SGHTS and CDR2 YDEGEE. The CDR3 is made up of 15 amino acids. CDR3 DNA: TGTGCCAGCAGCTTGTTTAGCTACTCTGGAAACACCATATATTTT. Translating gives CASSLFSYSGNTIYF.

This clone was picked up a small number of times. The chain couples TRBV29-1 to TRBJ2-2; TRBD1 agrees at 7 bases. J was trimmed by 4 bases and V by 7 bases; bases with no gene match: 0. The CDR3 is 11 residues long. Germline values: CDR1 SQVTM, CDR2 ANQGSEA. This CDR3 reads CSAGGTGELFF. Here the CDR3 DNA reads TGCAGCGCAGGGGGCACCGGGGAGCTGTTTTTT.

The CDR3 is CASSSQGSSYEQYF. Written as DNA, the CDR3 is TGTGCCAGCAGCTCACAGGGTAGCTCCTACGAGCAGTACTTC. The J gene is TRBJ2-7, the V gene TRBV7-2, with D perhaps TRBD1 (6 bases). The germline gives CDR1 SGHTA, CDR2 FQGNSA. The CDR3 has 14 residues. V lost 4 bases, J lost 0 bases, and 10 bases lay in between.

The V and J genes are TRBV28 and TRBJ2-1; 8 nucleotides match TRBD2. V dropped 3 bases and J dropped 5; count of bases not matched to a gene: 3. Germline CDR1 is MDHEN and CDR2 is SYDVKM. The CDR3 covers 14 residues. CDR3 loop: CASSFSGGDNEQFF. The CDR3, as DNA: TGTGCCAGCAGTTTCTCGGGAGGGGACAATGAGCAGTTCTTC.

The chain couples TRBV7-3 to TRBJ2-2; D is unclear. The CDR3 sequence is 14 residues long. The V end lost 4 bases, the J end lost 3 bases, and 9 bases lay between the germline ends. CDR1 SGHTA and CDR2 FQGTGA come from the germline V gene. CDR3 nucleotides: TGTGCCAGCAGCTCCAACCGAGACACCGGGGAGCTGTTTTTT. Protein product: CASSSNRDTGELFF.

The genes are TRBV5-1 and TRBJ1-1; D possibly corresponds to TRBD1 (6 bases). V dropped 4 bases and J dropped 1 base, with 14 bases sitting between them. CDR1 SGHRS and CDR2 YFSETQ come from the germline V gene. This CDR3 region has 15 residues. CDR3: CASSLGQFRNTEAFF. For the CDR3, the DNA is TGCGCCAGCAGCCTAGGACAGTTTCGGAACACTGAAGCTTTCTTT.

This rearrangement joins TRBV5-1 to TRBJ2-2; 8 bases are a match to TRBD2. From germline, CDR1 is SGHRS and CDR2 YFSETQ. CDR3 length equals 16 residues. The J segment lost 3 bases and the V segment lost 4 bases, leaving 8 bases of the junction unmatched. The CDR3 nucleotides are TGCGCCAGCAGCAGAAGCGGGAGTAGGGACACCGGGGAGCTGTTTTTT. This encodes CASSRSGSRDTGELFF.

The chain links TRBV2 to TRBJ2-7; the match to TRBD1 covers 8 bases. Germline V gene data show CDR1 as SNHLY and CDR2 as FYNNEI. V dropped 6 bases and J dropped 0; count of bases not matched to a gene: 4. The CDR3 consists of 14 residues. CDR3 protein: CASRRTGSSYEQYF. The CDR3 bases are TGTGCCAGCAGAAGGACAGGGAGCTCCTACGAGCAGTACTTC.

V is TRBV27 and J is TRBJ2-7; 7 nucleotides match TRBD1. CDR1 is MNHEY and CDR2 is SMNVEV in the germline V gene (reference sequence). J lost 9 bases, V lost 5 bases, and 16 bases had no gene match. There are 15 residues in the CDR3. This CDR3 is CASSDTGTAASGQYF. The CDR3 coding sequence is TGTGCCAGCAGTGACACCGGGACAGCGGCCTCTGGGCAGTACTTC.

This sequence joins TRBV7-2 and TRBJ2-5, with TRBD1 as a possible D gene (6 bases). This CDR3 has 13 amino acids. V lost 3 bases and J 5 bases, leaving 10 bases between the germline ends. Germline V lookup: CDR1 SGHTA, CDR2 FQGNSA. CDR3 DNA sequence: TGTGCCAGCAGCTTCCACAGGGAGGAGACCCAGTACTTC. It yields the protein CASSFHREETQYF.

The chain has TRBV27 and TRBJ2-1, with D uncertain. Germline V gene sequence: CDR1 MNHEY, CDR2 SMNVEV (reference sequence). CDR3 length: 13 residues. V shed 0 bases and J shed 7 bases, with 7 bases lying between them. CDR3 protein: CASSLSFRNEQFF. DNA of the CDR3: TGTGCCAGCAGTTTATCGTTCCGTAATGAGCAGTTCTTC.

This chain connects TRBV19 to TRBJ1-5, with TRBD1 identical over 9 bases. The J segment lost 5 bases and the V segment lost 5 bases, leaving 7 bases of the junction unmatched. From germline, CDR1 is LNHDA and CDR2 SQIVND (reference sequence). This CDR3 is 15 amino acids long. CDR3 DNA sequence: TGTGCCAGTAGTGCCGGACAGGGGTTCTATCAGCCCCAGCATTTT. This sequence encodes CASSAGQGFYQPQHF.

V usage is TRBV19 and J usage is TRBJ1-2, with 10 bases fitting TRBD1. The V segment lost 6 bases and the J segment 5 bases; nucleotides outside the gene matches: 6. Germline assignment: CDR1 LNHDA and CDR2 SQIVND (reference sequence). This CDR3 has 14 amino acids. CDR3 nucleotide sequence: TGTGCCAGTAGCCGACAGGGGGCGGGTTATGGCTACACCTTC. It translates to CASSRQGAGYGYTF.

This clone came up a few times. The chain uses TRBV5-1 and TRBJ1-1, with D possibly matching TRBD1 (6 bases). This CDR3 is built from 13 residues. V lost 3 bases and J lost 6, with 12 bases in between. CDR1 and CDR2 from the germline V gene are SGHRS and YFSETQ. This CDR3 reads CASSYRDEAEAFF. CDR3 sequence (DNA): TGCGCCAGCAGCTACAGGGATGAGGCTGAAGCTTTCTTT.

This chain connects TRBV19 to TRBJ1-1, with D hard to call. The length of the CDR3 is 15 residues. Germline values: CDR1 LNHDA, CDR2 SQIVND (reference sequence). V lost 3 bases to trimming and J lost 4 bases, with 15 bases between them. Written as DNA, the CDR3 is TGTGCCAGTAGTATGGTGTACGGAGGGTTCACTGAAGCTTTCTTT. It codes for CASSMVYGGFTEAFF.